This T cell receptor beta chain was observed in a study of cytomegalovirus exposure and HLA in healthy donors. This clone has only one observation. This table comes from immunoSEQ multiplex PCR, and its TCRdb copy is limited to in-frame clones, with some not included. The data show about 160,000 clones, over 85% seen once. Germline loops: CDR1 KGHSH, CDR2 LQKENI. The V segment lost 3 bases and the J segment 7 bases; nucleotides outside the gene matches: 3. The CDR3 contains 13 residues. This TCR was sampled from a young woman in good health and CMV-seropositive. The gene calls are TRBV18 and TRBJ1-2; 9 bases fit TRBD1. Sequencing input: PBMCs. The CDR3: CASSPDRGFGYTF. The CDR3 nucleotides read TGTGCCAGCTCACCCGACAGGGGGTTTGGCTACACCTTC.